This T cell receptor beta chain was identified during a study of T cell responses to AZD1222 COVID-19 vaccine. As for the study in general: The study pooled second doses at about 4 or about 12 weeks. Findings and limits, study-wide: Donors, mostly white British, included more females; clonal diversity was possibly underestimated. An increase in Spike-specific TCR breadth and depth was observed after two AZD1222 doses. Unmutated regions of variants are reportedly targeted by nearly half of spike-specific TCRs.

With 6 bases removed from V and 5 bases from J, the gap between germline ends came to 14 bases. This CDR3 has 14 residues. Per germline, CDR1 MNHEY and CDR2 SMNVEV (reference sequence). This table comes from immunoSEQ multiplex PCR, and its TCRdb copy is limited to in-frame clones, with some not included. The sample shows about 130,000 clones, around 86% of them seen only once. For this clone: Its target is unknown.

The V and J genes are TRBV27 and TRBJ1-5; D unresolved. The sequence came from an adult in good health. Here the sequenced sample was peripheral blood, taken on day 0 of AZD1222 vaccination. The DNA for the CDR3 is TGTGCCAGCAGCATAAAAGGAGGTTATCAGCCCCAGCATTTT. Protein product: CASSIKGGYQPQHF.